This T cell receptor beta chain was documented in a study of blood T cell repertoires in COVID-19. Study-level background: Donors in the United States, Italy and Spain gave samples during acute or convalescent COVID-19. PBMCs, B-cell-depleted T cells, or T cells provided the cDNA or gDNA that made up the material.

Original analysis: Amplification with reference gene primers provided the estimates of nucleated cell counts. TCRdb's copy holds only in-frame clones and misses some; the assay was immunoSEQ multiplex PCR. V, J and clone size are taken as reported in that table, and D and trimming were inferred from the DNA itself. The sample has some 77,000 clones; roughly 90% are singletons. The germline V gene encodes CDR1 MNHNY and CDR2 SVGAGI (reference sequence). Trimming took off 2 bases at V and 1 base at J, with 5 bases between the two ends. The CDR3 covers 13 residues. The specimen was peripheral blood. The clonotype was recovered from a woman of 80 years or more with active or convalescent COVID-19. The J gene is TRBJ1-1, the V gene TRBV6-6; D call uncertain. The CDR3 DNA reads TGTGCCAGCAGTTACACTGAGAACACTGAAGCTTTCTTT. It is translated as CASSYTENTEAFF.